The TCR beta chain under discussion was sequenced for a study of CD8+CD57+ T cells in acquired aplastic anemia (dated by TCRdb to the late 2010s). Background on the whole study: Extracted DNA from sorted CD4+ and CD8+ cells averaged 3.2 ug, ranging from roughly 0.17 to 30 ug. A CD8+CD57+ expansion meant a frequency higher than the mean frequency seen in healthy subjects. Results the study describes overall, beyond this receptor: Around 27 CD8+ CDR3 sequences were found in both patients and controls but appeared to be highly expressed in patients and within the immunodominant clones of the patients. No significant difference in CD8+ Simpson's diversity was found between patients and healthy controls (P=0.060).

A distance of 14 bases separates the germline ends of V and J, which lose 3 bases and 8 bases respectively. Its CDR3 holds 13 amino acids, cysteine through phenylalanine. The entry retains the CDR3 DNA only, 39 bases that are in frame from base 1. The germline V gene encodes CDR1 SGHRS and CDR2 YFSETQ. This clonotype occurred once. Its binding antigen is unknown. No per-base quality is available; no much larger clone lies one base away. One read represents weak support. Flow cytometry had shown CD8+CD57+ cell expansion in the patients selected for sequencing. Every patient had severe acquired aplastic anemia, diagnosed using the International Study of Aplastic Anemia and Agranulocytosis and Camitta criteria. Patients had received no therapy at the time of blood sampling. In this study, sorted CD4+ and CD8+ T cells from the blood of healthy subjects and of severe aplastic anemia patients had their TCR repertoires deep-sequenced. Patients were enrolled in the USA under clinicaltrials.gov protocols 00001620, 01623167, 00001397, 00071045, 00081523 and 00961064. Ficoll-Paque density gradient centrifugation was used to isolate peripheral blood mononuclear cells. CD4+ and CD8+ T cells were sorted by FACS or magnetic beads before DNA extraction.

TCR beta VDJ combination and CDR3 sequence profiling used genomic DNA as the template. TCR repertoire sequencing was run on an Illumina HiSeq 2000. Regarding the original processing steps: Repertoire assessment relied on Simpson's diversity index, CDR3 size and DJ length profiles, and TRBV/TRBJ rearrangement plots. The most abundant DNA sequence in the deep sequencing data was taken as the immunodominant clone. CDR3 amino acid sequences were checked for sharing across subjects and were also compared against the VDJdb database and published repertoires. TCRdb handled the public reads itself, with Q25 trimming in fastp and clone calling in MiXCR, and kept productive beta chains. Duplicate CDR3 protein sequences are folded into a single record with the most common DNA and genes. The V and J calls come from TCRdb's annotation, not from the publication. This sample gives some 170,000 distinct CDR3 sequences in total; 50% to 65% of them show up just once. More than 40% of the sample lies in the top ten.

Sequencing was carried out using sorted CD4+, CD8+, or CD8+CD57+ T cells (not recorded which) from PBMCs. This sequence originates from a human donor with aplastic anemia. The chain uses TRBV5-1 and TRBJ1-2; tentative D gene TRBD1, with 5 bases matching. The sequenced DNA is TGCGCCAGCAGCTGGGGACGCCCGGGGGGCTACACCTTC. This translates into CASSWGRPGGYTF.